This T cell receptor (beta chain) was retrieved from a study of blood T cell repertoires in COVID-19. Study information: Samples of COVID-19 (acute and convalescent) were obtained from the United States, Italy and Spain. Sources were T cells, B-cell-depleted T cells, or PBMCs; the material itself was cDNA or gDNA.

During active infection, Seattle patients enrolled and were then monitored through disease. As processed by the authors: Estimated nucleated cell counts came from reference gene primer amplification. TCRdb's table, derived via immunoSEQ multiplex PCR, lists solely in-frame clones and lacks some. That table supplies the V and J calls and clone size; D and trimming were determined from the DNA. The repertoire has 250,000 to 350,000 clones, 80% to 85% of them found once; the top ten carry 15% to 18%. Sequenced input: peripheral blood. The sequence derives from a person between 65 and 79 years old with COVID-19, enrolled during active disease.

CDR3 bases: TGTGCCACCAGGACAGGGTCGATTCGCGGAAACACCATATATTTT. This encodes CATRTGSIRGNTIYF. The V gene is TRBV6-5, the J gene TRBJ1-3; 8 bases are a match to TRBD1. Trimming removed 10 bases from V and 4 bases from J; junction bases left unmatched: 12. Germline CDR1 reads MNHEY; CDR2 reads SVGAGI. This CDR3 has 15 residues.